Listed below are T cell receptor beta chains from one sample, sequenced in a study of T cells in Graves' hyperthyroidism and ophthalmopathy. TCRdb reprocessed the multiplex PCR reads via MiXCR and lists one record per CDR3 protein. Counted here are around 390,000 distinct CDR3 sequences, roughly 14% occurring once; the ten biggest clones make up 15% to 20%. Sequenced material: blood. These receptor sequences come from a woman aged 25 to 39 with Graves' ophthalmopathy. Both conserved end residues are part of each CDR3. A D gene is named only where the DNA matches it firmly. Only part of the rows carry a size: once, few, many, or a class if the clone is expanded.

v_call	cdr3_length	j_call	d_call	clone_size	cdr3_aa	cdr3_nt
TRBV5-6	14	TRBJ1-3	-	-	CASSWGVSGNTIYF	TGTGCCAGCAGCTGGGGGGTCTCTGGAAACACCATATATTTT
TRBV20-1	16	TRBJ2-7	TRBD2	many	CSARGGTSGGYYEQYF	TGCAGTGCTAGAGGGGGGACTAGCGGGGGGTACTACGAGCAGTACTTC
TRBV28	15	TRBJ2-2	TRBD1	many	CAHGTGYLLTGELFF	TGTGCCCACGGGACAGGTTACCTCCTGACCGGGGAGCTGTTTTTT
TRBV2	11	TRBJ2-7	-	many	CASSGGYEQYF	TGTGCCAGCAGTGGAGGGTACGAGCAGTACTTC
TRBV6-1	13	TRBJ2-1	-	few	CASRLRGSNEQFF	TGTGCCAGCAGACTCCGGGGGAGCAATGAGCAGTTCTTC
TRBV5-1	15	TRBJ2-2	-	many	CASSLNRFLSGELFF	TGCGCCAGCAGCCTGAACCGATTTTTGAGCGGGGAGCTGTTTTTT
TRBV9	14	TRBJ1-1	-	few	CASSVEWRTTEAFF	TGTGCCAGCAGCGTAGAGTGGAGGACCACTGAAGCTTTCTTT
TRBV6-1	15	TRBJ2-1	TRBD1	many	CASNQRQGTRNEQFF	TGTGCCAGCAACCAAAGACAGGGGACCCGCAATGAGCAGTTCTTC
TRBV11-2	16	TRBJ2-1	-	many	CASSRSGGPGYNEQFF	TGTGCCAGCAGCCGCTCGGGGGGCCCGGGATACAATGAGCAGTTCTTC
TRBV7-6	14	TRBJ1-4	-	many	CASSIEGWGGKLFF	TGTGCCAGCAGTATCGAGGGGTGGGGGGGAAAACTGTTTTTT
TRBV2	15	TRBJ2-3	-	many	CASSEEVGSTDTQYF	TGTGCCAGCAGTGAAGAGGTTGGTTCCACAGATACGCAGTATTTT
TRBV7-8	14	TRBJ2-1	TRBD2	many	CASSLNPGGNEQFF	TGTGCCAGCAGCTTAAATCCCGGGGGGAATGAGCAGTTCTTC
TRBV6-2/TRBV6-3	12	TRBJ1-2	-	-	CASTDNNYGYTF	TGTGCCAGCACCGACAATAACTATGGCTACACCTTC
TRBV18	17	TRBJ2-3	TRBD2	many	CASSPIMSGGNTDTQYF	TGTGCCAGCTCACCCATTATGAGCGGGGGCAACACAGATACGCAGTATTTT
TRBV7-9	15	TRBJ2-7	TRBD2	many	CASHSGGRDWNEQYF	TGTGCCAGCCACTCCGGCGGGAGGGATTGGAACGAGCAGTACTTC
TRBV6-9	13	TRBJ1-2	-	-	CASSYNSHCGYTF	TGTGCCAGCAGTTATAACAGCCACTGTGGCTACACCTTC
TRBV7-8	15	TRBJ2-7	-	many	CASSYRTGPTYEQYF	TGTGCCAGCAGCTACAGGACGGGGCCTACCTACGAGCAGTACTTC
TRBV13	15	TRBJ2-6	-	-	CASSLWEVGANVLTF	TGTGCCAGCAGCTTATGGGAGGTGGGGGCCAACGTCCTGACTTTC
TRBV5-1	15	TRBJ2-7	-	-	CASSLTGEAALRKYF	TGCGCCAGCAGCTTGACGGGAGAAGCGGCCCTACGGAAGTACTTC
TRBV9	16	TRBJ1-5	-	many	CASSKTDGYSNQPQHF	TGTGCCAGCAGTAAGACCGACGGTTATAGCAATCAGCCCCAGCATTTT
TRBV18	18	TRBJ2-3	TRBD2	-	CASSPSETSSGYTDTQYF	TGTGCCAGCTCCCCGTCCGAGACTTCTAGCGGTTACACAGATACGCAGTATTTT
TRBV24-1	15	TRBJ2-7	TRBD1	many	CATRAGTGFYYEQYF	TGTGCCACCAGAGCCGGGACAGGGTTTTACTACGAGCAGTACTTC
TRBV12-3/TRBV12-4	12	TRBJ2-7	-	many	CASSRQADEQYF	TGTGCCAGCAGTCGACAGGCCGACGAGCAGTACTTC
TRBV7-8	14	TRBJ1-2	TRBD1	many	CASSFQGADYGYTF	TGTGCCAGCAGCTTCCAGGGGGCGGACTATGGCTACACCTTC
TRBV5-1	16	TRBJ2-7	TRBD1	many	CASSLGTGHFTYEQYF	TGCGCCAGCAGCTTGGGGACAGGACATTTCACGTACGAGCAGTACTTC
TRBV12-3/TRBV12-4	14	TRBJ2-7	-	-	CASSYTGGGYEQYF	TGTGCCAGCAGTTATACCGGAGGGGGCTACGAGCAGTACTTC
TRBV7-2	15	TRBJ2-7	-	many	CASTILGSLSDEQYF	TGTGCCAGCACCATACTGGGATCCCTCTCTGACGAGCAGTACTTC
TRBV19	12	TRBJ1-1	TRBD1	few	CASGQGDTEAFF	TGTGCCAGTGGACAGGGGGACACTGAAGCTTTCTTT
TRBV11-2	16	TRBJ1-3	TRBD1	many	CASSLGSGTAGNTIYF	TGTGCCAGCAGCTTAGGTTCCGGGACAGCTGGAAACACCATATATTTT
TRBV6-1	14	TRBJ2-1	-	many	CASTEAEGYSEQFF	TGTGCCAGCACTGAAGCGGAGGGCTATAGTGAGCAGTTCTTC
TRBV3-1	15	TRBJ2-3	-	-	CASSQDRAYTDTQYF	TGTGCCAGCAGCCAAGATCGGGCCTACACAGATACGCAGTATTTT
TRBV7-6	15	TRBJ2-5	-	many	CASSFRRTIQETQYF	TGTGCCAGCAGCTTCCGCCGGACTATTCAAGAGACCCAGTACTTC
TRBV12-3/TRBV12-4	13	TRBJ2-7	-	many	CASSLLMTYEQYF	TGTGCCAGCAGTTTACTGATGACCTACGAGCAGTACTTC
TRBV20-1	14	TRBJ2-7	TRBD1	many	CSARDRGQSYEQYF	TGCAGTGCTAGAGATAGGGGACAGAGCTACGAGCAGTACTTC
TRBV12-3/TRBV12-4	14	TRBJ1-3	-	many	CASSLNPMGNTIYF	TGTGCCAGCAGTTTAAACCCCATGGGAAACACCATATATTTT
TRBV7-6	14	TRBJ2-7	TRBD1	-	CASSSTGGGNEQYF	TGTGCCAGCAGCTCGACAGGGGGCGGGAACGAGCAGTACTTC
TRBV11-2	20	TRBJ2-5	TRBD2	many	CASTDVNGLAGGRSRETQYF	TGTGCCAGCACCGACGTAAACGGACTAGCGGGGGGCCGATCTAGGGAGACCCAGTACTTC
TRBV6-2/TRBV6-3	16	TRBJ2-2	-	-	CASQNSAGEGTGELFF	TGTGCCAGCCAAAACTCGGCAGGGGAAGGGACCGGGGAGCTGTTTTTT
TRBV5-1	13	TRBJ1-1	-	many	CASRWGMNTEAFF	TGCGCCAGCAGATGGGGTATGAACACTGAAGCTTTCTTT
TRBV11-2	13	TRBJ2-7	-	many	CASWTEGLREQYF	TGTGCCAGCTGGACAGAAGGACTGCGTGAGCAGTACTTC
TRBV7-2	14	TRBJ2-7	-	many	CASSPRDAAYEQYF	TGTGCCAGCAGCCCGCGGGACGCGGCCTACGAGCAGTACTTC
TRBV4-1	16	TRBJ1-2	TRBD1	few	CASSQGQGFDNYGYTF	TGCGCCAGCAGCCAAGGACAGGGTTTTGATAACTATGGCTACACCTTC
TRBV12-3/TRBV12-4	14	TRBJ2-1	-	many	CASRRPDPRHEQFF	TGTGCCAGCAGAAGACCTGACCCGCGGCATGAGCAGTTCTTC
TRBV28	15	TRBJ2-5	-	many	CASRRPWGWDETQYF	TGTGCCAGCAGACGACCTTGGGGCTGGGATGAGACCCAGTACTTC
TRBV3-1	16	TRBJ2-1	-	many	CASSQPGSLGLDEQFF	TGTGCCAGCAGCCAACCGGGGAGTCTGGGGCTCGATGAGCAGTTCTTC
TRBV2	15	TRBJ2-1	TRBD2	many	CASSGDYPEYNEQFF	TGTGCCAGCAGTGGGGACTACCCAGAGTACAATGAGCAGTTCTTC
TRBV30	12	TRBJ2-3	TRBD1	many	CAWSRGQGTQYF	TGTGCCTGGAGTAGGGGGCAGGGAACGCAGTATTTT
TRBV7-2	19	TRBJ2-1	TRBD2	many	CASSLVTLAGGPNYNEQFF	TGTGCCAGCAGCTTAGTGACTCTAGCGGGGGGGCCGAACTACAATGAGCAGTTCTTC
TRBV19	14	TRBJ2-5	TRBD2	many	CASSNPAGVETQYF	TGTGCCAGTAGTAATCCAGCGGGGGTGGAGACCCAGTACTTC
TRBV30	14	TRBJ2-1	TRBD2	many	CAWSSSGGADEQFF	TGTGCCTGGAGTTCTAGCGGGGGGGCCGATGAGCAGTTCTTC
TRBV7-8	15	TRBJ1-4	TRBD1	many	CASRQNRGRSEKLFF	TGTGCCAGCAGACAAAACAGGGGGCGTTCTGAAAAACTGTTTTTT
TRBV7-9	16	TRBJ1-1	-	many	CASSATGTRRNTEAFF	TGTGCCAGCAGCGCTACCGGGACCCGACGGAACACTGAAGCTTTCTTT